The clone carrying this T cell receptor (beta chain) was counted many times. A TCRbeta library incorporating unique molecular identifiers was prepared. MiXCR was run by TCRdb on the PCR reads, yielding one entry per CDR3 protein. The sample has some 300,000 distinct CDR3 sequences; 10% to 13% are singletons. The CDR3 totals 16 residues. Germline CDR1 reads SGHRS; CDR2 reads YFSETQ. J gave up 3 bases and V 0 bases, and 5 bases lay outside the gene matches. This sample was included in a study of T-cell reconstitution after alpha-beta-depleted transplantation in children. The receptor was isolated from a human donor who donated a stem cell graft to a child with acute lymphoblastic leukemia. This rearrangement joins TRBV5-1 to TRBJ2-1, with TRBD1 identical over 8 bases. The specimen comprised PBMCs from the stem cell graft donor, sampled from the stem cell graft. In DNA, the CDR3 is TGCGCCAGCAGCTTGGGGTCCGGGACAGGCTACAATGAGCAGTTCTTC. As protein: CASSLGSGTGYNEQFF.